This TCR beta chain was recovered during a study of blood T cell repertoires in COVID-19. The repertoire was sequenced with immunoSEQ multiplex PCR; TCRdb's copy has only in-frame clones and lacks some. This sample has approximately 160,000 clones; around nine tenths occur once, and the top ten carry approximately 0.5%. V was trimmed by 6 bases and J by 4 bases, leaving 21 bases between them. Per germline, CDR1 LNHDA and CDR2 SQIVND (reference sequence). This CDR3 has 16 residues. The sequenced sample was peripheral blood. The TCR was taken from a man aged 60 to 69 with COVID-19, enrolled during active disease. The J gene is TRBJ1-1, the V gene TRBV19, with D maybe TRBD1 (5 bases). The CDR3 is CASSGAGGLRGTEAFF. The CDR3 DNA reads TGTGCCAGTAGCGGGGCCGGGGGTCTCCGTGGCACTGAAGCTTTCTTT.